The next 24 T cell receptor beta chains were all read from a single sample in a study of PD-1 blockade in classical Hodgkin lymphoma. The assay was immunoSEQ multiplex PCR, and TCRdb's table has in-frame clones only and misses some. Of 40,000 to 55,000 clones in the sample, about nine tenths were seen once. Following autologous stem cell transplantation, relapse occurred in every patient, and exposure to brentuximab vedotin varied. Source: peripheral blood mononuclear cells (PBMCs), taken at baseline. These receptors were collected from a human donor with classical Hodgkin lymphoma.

DNA of the CDR3: TGTGCCAGCAGCCCCGGTTGGGGAAGGGGGTTAGCCAAAAACATTCAGTACTTC. Translating it yields CASSPGWGRGLAKNIQYF. The V call is TRBV7-2, the J call TRBJ2-4; D is possibly TRBD1 (6 bases). Germline assignment: CDR1 SGHTA and CDR2 FQGNSA. CDR3 length: 18 amino acids. The ends were cut back, 5 bases at V and 0 bases at J, with 20 bases in the middle. The whole variable domain, filled in from reference TRBV7-2 and TRBJ2-4, reads GAGVSQSPSNKVTEKGKDVELRCDPISGHTALYWYRQSLGQGLEFLIYFQGNSAPDKSGLPSDRFSAERTGGSVSTLTIQRTQQEDSAVYLCASSPGWGRGLAKNIQYFGAGTRLSVL.

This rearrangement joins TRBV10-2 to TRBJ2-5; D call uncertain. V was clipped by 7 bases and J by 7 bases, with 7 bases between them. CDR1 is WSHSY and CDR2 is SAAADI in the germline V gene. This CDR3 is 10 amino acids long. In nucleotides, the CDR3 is TGCGCCAGCAATCTCGGGACCCAGTACTTC. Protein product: CASNLGTQYF.

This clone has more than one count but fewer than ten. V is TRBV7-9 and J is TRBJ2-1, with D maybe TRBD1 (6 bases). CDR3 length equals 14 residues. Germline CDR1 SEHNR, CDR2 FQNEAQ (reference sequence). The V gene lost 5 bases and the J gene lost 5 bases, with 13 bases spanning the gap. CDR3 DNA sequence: TGTGCCAGCAGCCTGCCGACAGGAGACAATGAGCAGTTCTTC. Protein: CASSLPTGDNEQFF.

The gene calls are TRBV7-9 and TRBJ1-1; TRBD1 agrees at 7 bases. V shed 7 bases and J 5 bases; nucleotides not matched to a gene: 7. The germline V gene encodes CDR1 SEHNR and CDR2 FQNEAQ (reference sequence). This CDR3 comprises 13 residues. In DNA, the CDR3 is TGTGCCAGCACCCCAGACAGGGTGACTGAAGCTTTCTTT. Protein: CASTPDRVTEAFF.

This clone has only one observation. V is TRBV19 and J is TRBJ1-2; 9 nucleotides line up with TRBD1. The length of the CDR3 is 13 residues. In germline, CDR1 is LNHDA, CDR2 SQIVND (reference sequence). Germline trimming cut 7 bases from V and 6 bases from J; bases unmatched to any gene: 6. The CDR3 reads CASIEDRGDGYTF. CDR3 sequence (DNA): TGTGCCAGTATAGAGGACAGGGGAGATGGCTACACCTTC.

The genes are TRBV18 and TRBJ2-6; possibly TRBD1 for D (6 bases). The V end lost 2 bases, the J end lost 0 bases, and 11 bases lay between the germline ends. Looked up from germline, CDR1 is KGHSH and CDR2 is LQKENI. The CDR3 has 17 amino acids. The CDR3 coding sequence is TGTGCCAGCTCACCATCGAGACAGGTCTCTGGGGCCAACGTCCTGACTTTC. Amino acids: CASSPSRQVSGANVLTF.

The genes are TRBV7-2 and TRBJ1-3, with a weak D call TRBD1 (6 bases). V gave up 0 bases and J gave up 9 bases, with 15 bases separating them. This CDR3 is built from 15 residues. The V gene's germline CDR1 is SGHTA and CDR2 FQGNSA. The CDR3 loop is CASSLAAGATVTIYF. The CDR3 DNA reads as TGTGCCAGCAGCTTAGCAGCAGGGGCGACTGTCACCATATATTTT.

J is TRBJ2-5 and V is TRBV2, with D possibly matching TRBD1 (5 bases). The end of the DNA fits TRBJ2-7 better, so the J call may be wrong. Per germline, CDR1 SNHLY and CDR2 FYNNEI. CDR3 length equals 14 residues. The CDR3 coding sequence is TGTGCCAGCAGTGAATTTCAGGGCGCCTACGAGCAGTACTTC. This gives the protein CASSEFQGAYEQYF.

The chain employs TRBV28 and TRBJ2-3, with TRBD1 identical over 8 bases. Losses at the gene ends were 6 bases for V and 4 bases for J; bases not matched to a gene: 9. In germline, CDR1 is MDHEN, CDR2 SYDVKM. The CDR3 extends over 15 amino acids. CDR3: CASSKTGTGSDTQYF. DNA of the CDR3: TGTGCCAGCAGCAAAACCGGGACAGGCTCAGATACGCAGTATTTT.

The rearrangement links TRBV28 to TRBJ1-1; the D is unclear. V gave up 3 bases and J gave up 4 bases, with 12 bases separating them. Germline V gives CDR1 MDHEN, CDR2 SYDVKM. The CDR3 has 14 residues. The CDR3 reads CASSLPGPGTEAFF. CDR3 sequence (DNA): TGTGCCAGCAGTTTGCCAGGACCGGGCACTGAAGCTTTCTTT.

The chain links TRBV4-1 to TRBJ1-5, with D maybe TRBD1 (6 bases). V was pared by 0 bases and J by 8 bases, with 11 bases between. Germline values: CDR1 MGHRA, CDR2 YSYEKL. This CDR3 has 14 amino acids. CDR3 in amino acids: CASSQDRGFEPQHF. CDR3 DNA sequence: TGCGCCAGCAGCCAAGACAGGGGATTTGAGCCCCAGCATTTT.

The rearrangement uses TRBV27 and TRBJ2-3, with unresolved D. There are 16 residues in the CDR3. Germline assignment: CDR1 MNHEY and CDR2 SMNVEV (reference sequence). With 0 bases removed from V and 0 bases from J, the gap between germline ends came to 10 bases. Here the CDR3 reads CASSLSAVASTDTQYF. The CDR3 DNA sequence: TGTGCCAGCAGTTTATCGGCGGTGGCTAGCACAGATACGCAGTATTTT.

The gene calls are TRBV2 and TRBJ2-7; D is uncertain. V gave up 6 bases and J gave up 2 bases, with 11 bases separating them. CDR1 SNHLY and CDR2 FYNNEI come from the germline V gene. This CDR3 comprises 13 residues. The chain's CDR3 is CASSTTPAYEQYF. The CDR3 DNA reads TGTGCCAGCAGCACAACCCCCGCCTACGAGCAGTACTTC. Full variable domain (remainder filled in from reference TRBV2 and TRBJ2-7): EPEVTQTPSHQVTQMGQEVILRCVPISNHLYFYWYRQILGQKVEFLVSFYNNEISEKSEIFDDQFSVERPDGSNFTLKIRSTKLEDSAMYFCASSTTPAYEQYFGPGTRLTVT.

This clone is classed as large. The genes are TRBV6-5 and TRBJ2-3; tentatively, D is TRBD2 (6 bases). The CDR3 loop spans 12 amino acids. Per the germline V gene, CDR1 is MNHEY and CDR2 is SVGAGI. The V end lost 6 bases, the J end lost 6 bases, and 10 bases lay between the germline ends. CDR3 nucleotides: TGTGCCAGCAGCCTTGGGGGGGATACGCAGTATTTT. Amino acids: CASSLGGDTQYF.

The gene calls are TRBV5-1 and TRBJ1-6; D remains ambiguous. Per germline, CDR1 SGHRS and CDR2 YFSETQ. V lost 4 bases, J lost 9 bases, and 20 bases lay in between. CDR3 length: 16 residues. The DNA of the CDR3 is TGCGCCAGCAGCCCATCCCCGGCCTCCGGGGTTTCACCCCTCCACTTT. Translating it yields CASSPSPASGVSPLHF.

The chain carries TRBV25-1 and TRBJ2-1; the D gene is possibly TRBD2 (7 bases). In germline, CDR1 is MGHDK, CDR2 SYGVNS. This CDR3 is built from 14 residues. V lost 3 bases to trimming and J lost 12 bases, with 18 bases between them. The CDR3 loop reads CASSDHTRGAGQFF. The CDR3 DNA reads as TGTGCCAGCAGTGATCACACCCGGGGGGCGGGGCAGTTCTTC.

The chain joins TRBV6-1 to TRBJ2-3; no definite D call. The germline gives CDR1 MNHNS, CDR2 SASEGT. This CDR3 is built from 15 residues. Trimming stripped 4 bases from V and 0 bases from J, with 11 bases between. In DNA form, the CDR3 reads TGTGCCAGCAGTGGGGCGGCAACCAGCACAGATACGCAGTATTTT. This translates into CASSGAATSTDTQYF.

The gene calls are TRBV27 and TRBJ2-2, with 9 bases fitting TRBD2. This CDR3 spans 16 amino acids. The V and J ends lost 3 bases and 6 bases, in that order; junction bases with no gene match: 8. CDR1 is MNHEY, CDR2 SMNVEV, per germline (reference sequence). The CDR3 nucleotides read TGTGCCAGCAGTTTTGGGGGACTAGCTGGGCCCGGGGAGCTGTTTTTT. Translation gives CASSFGGLAGPGELFF.

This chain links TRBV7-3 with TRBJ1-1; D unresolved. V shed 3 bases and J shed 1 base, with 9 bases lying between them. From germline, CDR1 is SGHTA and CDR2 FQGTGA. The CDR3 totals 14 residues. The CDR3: CASSLGNGNTEAFF. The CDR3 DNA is TGTGCCAGCAGCTTGGGAAACGGGAACACTGAAGCTTTCTTT.

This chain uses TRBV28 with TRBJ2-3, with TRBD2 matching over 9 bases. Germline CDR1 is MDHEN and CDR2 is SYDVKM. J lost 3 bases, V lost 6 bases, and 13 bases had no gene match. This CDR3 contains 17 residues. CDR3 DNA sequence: TGTGCCAGCAGGTTTTTCGGGGCGGGAGGGGTAACAGATACGCAGTATTTT. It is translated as CASRFFGAGGVTDTQYF.

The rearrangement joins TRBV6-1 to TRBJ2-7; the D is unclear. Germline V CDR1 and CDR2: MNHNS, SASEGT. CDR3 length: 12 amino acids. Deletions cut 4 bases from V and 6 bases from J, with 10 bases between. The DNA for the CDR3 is TGTGCCAGCAGTGCGCGACCCCCCGAGCAGTACTTC. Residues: CASSARPPEQYF.

CDR3 sequence reads: CASSYRYGGNEQFF. Here the CDR3 DNA reads TGTGCCAGCAGTTACAGGTACGGCGGCAATGAGCAGTTCTTC. The gene calls are TRBV6-5 and TRBJ2-1, with D unclear. V gave up 2 bases and J gave up 6 bases, with 11 bases separating them. Germline CDR1 and CDR2: MNHEY and SVGAGI. The CDR3 is made up of 14 amino acids.

The CDR3 sequence: CASSRAGQGPYEQYF. CDR3 bases: TGTGCCAGTAGTAGAGCGGGACAGGGCCCCTACGAGCAGTACTTC. The chain couples TRBV19 to TRBJ2-7; 9 bases agree with TRBD1. J was trimmed by 2 bases and V by 4 bases; bases with no gene match: 6. CDR1 is LNHDA and CDR2 is SQIVND in the germline V gene (reference sequence). The CDR3 has 15 residues. The complete variable domain, with remaining parts taken from reference TRBV19 and TRBJ2-7, reads DGGITQSPKYLFRKEGQNVTLSCEQNLNHDAMYWYRQDPGQGLRLIYYSQIVNDFQKGDIAEGYSVSREKKESFPLTVTSAQKNPTAFYLCASSRAGQGPYEQYFGPGTRLTVT.

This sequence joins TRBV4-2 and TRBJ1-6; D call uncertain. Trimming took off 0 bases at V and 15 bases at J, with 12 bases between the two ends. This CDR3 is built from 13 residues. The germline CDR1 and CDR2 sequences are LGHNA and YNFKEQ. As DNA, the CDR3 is TGTGCCAGCAGCCAAGAGGGTAGGGAGAACCTCCACTTT. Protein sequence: CASSQEGRENLHF.